Shown below are 27 T cell receptor beta chains from a single sample sequenced in a study of graft-versus-host responses after intestinal transplantation. Graft samples were processed, releasing intraepithelial and lamina propria lymphocytes. The repertoire was sequenced with immunoSEQ multiplex PCR; TCRdb's copy has only in-frame clones and lacks some. The sample yields roughly 27,000 clones, 65% to 80% seen once. The specimen comprised ileum tissue, sampled 98 days after intestinal transplantation. Source of these receptors: a human patient who received an intestinal transplant, so some T cells may come from the graft donor.

The V call is TRBV25-1, the J call TRBJ1-6, with D unclear. The V gene's germline CDR1 is MGHDK and CDR2 SYGVNS. This CDR3 comprises 16 residues. V lost 3 bases, J lost 7 bases, and 16 bases lay in between. Written as DNA, the CDR3 is TGTGCCAGCAGTGACCTCAGACACGGCTGGAATTCACCCCTCCACTTT. This gives the protein CASSDLRHGWNSPLHF.

The V and J genes are TRBV7-2 and TRBJ1-2, with D unresolved. The germline gives CDR1 SGHTA, CDR2 FQGNSA. This CDR3 has 12 amino acids. Trimming removed 5 bases at V and 7 bases at J, with 11 bases between. In DNA form, the CDR3 reads TGTGCCAGCAGCGGAAACCTGGGTGGCTACACCTTC. The encoded protein is CASSGNLGGYTF.

This clone was seen a few times. The chain has TRBV5-6 and TRBJ1-2; weak D call: TRBD1 (5 bases). This CDR3 has 15 residues. Trimming removed 1 base from V and 0 bases from J, with 10 bases in between. Germline V gene data show CDR1 as SGHDT and CDR2 as YYEEEE. The CDR3 DNA reads as TGTGCCAGCAGCTTGCCGCAGGGAGCTAACTATGGCTACACCTTC. This sequence encodes CASSLPQGANYGYTF.

V gene TRBV9 combines with J gene TRBJ1-5, with D uncertain. CDR3 length: 11 residues. Trimming shortened V by 2 bases and J by 7 bases, and 4 bases separated the two germline ends. Germline V gives CDR1 SGDLS, CDR2 YYNGEE. DNA of the CDR3: TGTGCCAGCAGCGTCCTCCAGCCCCAGCATTTT. Its protein is CASSVLQPQHF.

The chain employs TRBV19 and TRBJ2-3; a possible D gene is TRBD1 (5 bases). Deletions cut 10 bases from V and 0 bases from J, with 23 bases between. CDR3 length: 17 residues. The germline CDR1 and CDR2 sequences are LNHDA and SQIVND (reference sequence). The CDR3 DNA sequence: TGTGCCACTCAGCCCCCGACAGCTACTCCTAGCACAGATACGCAGTATTTT. It encodes CATQPPTATPSTDTQYF.

CDR3 coding DNA: TGTGCCACCCACGACGGTAACACTGAAGCTTTCTTT. It yields the protein CATHDGNTEAFF. The chain is built from TRBV10-3 and TRBJ1-1, with unresolved D. The germline V gene has CDR1 ENHRY and CDR2 SYGVKD. The CDR3 length is 12 residues. Deletions cut 10 bases from V and 2 bases from J, with 11 bases between.

The gene calls are TRBV28 and TRBJ2-7; the match to TRBD1 covers 8 bases. The CDR3 covers 16 residues. V lost 2 bases to trimming and J lost 4 bases; unmatched junction nucleotides: 10. CDR1 and CDR2 (germline): MDHEN, SYDVKM. As DNA, the CDR3 is TGTGCCAGCAGTTTACTGGCAGGCAGGGGGCCTTACGAGCAGTACTTC. This gives the protein CASSLLAGRGPYEQYF. The whole variable domain, filled in from reference TRBV28 and TRBJ2-7, reads DVKVTQSSRYLVKRTGEKVFLECVQDMDHENMFWYRQDPGLGLRLIYFSYDVKMKEKGDIPEGYSVSREKKERFSLILESASTNQTSMYLCASSLLAGRGPYEQYFGPGTRLTVT.

The gene calls are TRBV14 and TRBJ1-2; D gene unclear. V was trimmed by 1 base and J by 4 bases, leaving 7 bases between them. Germline values: CDR1 SGHDN, CDR2 FVKESK. The CDR3 runs to 13 residues. CDR3 DNA: TGTGCCAGCAGCCAAGTTCCGTCCTATGGCTACACCTTC. It yields the protein CASSQVPSYGYTF.

The chain links TRBV27 to TRBJ1-1; D gene uncertain. Germline values: CDR1 MNHEY, CDR2 SMNVEV (reference sequence). V was clipped by 2 bases and J by 0 bases, with 4 bases between them. The CDR3 is made up of 13 amino acids. CDR3 in amino acids: CASSLAMNTEAFF. CDR3 bases: TGTGCCAGCAGTTTAGCTATGAACACTGAAGCTTTCTTT.

V is TRBV11-3 and J is TRBJ2-7, with 8 bases that match TRBD2. From germline, CDR1 is SGHNT and CDR2 YENEEA. This CDR3 contains 13 residues. V dropped 3 bases and J dropped 7; count of bases not matched to a gene: 5. The CDR3 nucleotides are TGTGCCAGCAGCTTGGGGCGGGGGGCTGAGCAGTACTTC. It specifies CASSLGRGAEQYF.

The J gene is TRBJ1-3, the V gene TRBV4-2, with D uncertain. The V gene lost 5 bases and the J gene lost 5 bases, with 16 bases spanning the gap. The length of the CDR3 is 15 residues. CDR1 is LGHNA, CDR2 YNFKEQ, per germline. CDR3 sequence (DNA): TGTGCCAGCAGCACCCTATCGGGGAGTAGAAACACCATATATTTT. It yields the protein CASSTLSGSRNTIYF.

The V gene is TRBV4-1, the J gene TRBJ2-3, with 9 positions matching TRBD1. With 3 bases clipped from V and 6 bases from J, the junction kept 4 bases outside the gene matches. The germline V gene encodes CDR1 MGHRA and CDR2 YSYEKL. The CDR3 runs to 14 residues. CDR3 protein: CASSQGTGIDTQYF. The CDR3 region has the DNA TGCGCCAGCAGCCAGGGGACAGGGATCGATACGCAGTATTTT.

The chain links TRBV7-3 to TRBJ1-1; 8 bases match TRBD1. J lost 8 bases, V lost 5 bases, and 4 bases had no gene match. The CDR3 totals 12 residues. CDR1 is SGHTA and CDR2 is FQGTGA in the germline V gene. CDR3: CASSVYRGEAFF. In nucleotides, the CDR3 is TGTGCCAGCAGCGTGTACAGGGGGGAAGCTTTCTTT.

The chain is built from TRBV28 and TRBJ1-5; unclear D gene. This CDR3 has 12 amino acids. Germline CDR1 and CDR2: MDHEN and SYDVKM. The V and J ends lost 8 bases and 2 bases respectively, with 7 bases between them. CDR3 nucleotides: TGTGCCAGCCGGGCGGGCAATCAGCCCCAGCATTTT. Translated, it gives CASRAGNQPQHF.

The genes are TRBV2 and TRBJ2-1, with D possibly TRBD2 on 6 matching bases. CDR3 length: 11 residues. Trimming took off 6 bases at V and 9 bases at J, with 9 bases between the two ends. Germline V CDR1 and CDR2: SNHLY, FYNNEI. DNA of the CDR3: TGTGCCAGCAGGGGCGGGGTTGAGCAGTTCTTC. This sequence encodes CASRGGVEQFF.

CDR3 DNA sequence: TGTGCCTGGAGTGTAATGGCAGCACAAGAGACCCAGTACTTC. The encoded protein is CAWSVMAAQETQYF. This chain joins TRBV30 and TRBJ2-5; D is ambiguous. Per germline, CDR1 GTSNPN and CDR2 SVGIG (reference sequence). V was cut by 0 bases and J by 2 bases, with 10 bases left in between. The CDR3 is made up of 14 amino acids.

This chain links TRBV5-1 with TRBJ2-1, with 8 bases identical to TRBD2. V trimming: 3 bases; J trimming: 6 bases; junction bases outside the gene matches: 17. Germline CDR1 is SGHRS and CDR2 is YFSETQ. The CDR3 is 18 residues long. The CDR3: CASSSRGSGEPLGNEQFF. DNA for the CDR3: TGCGCCAGCAGCTCTCGGGGTAGCGGGGAACCCCTAGGCAATGAGCAGTTCTTC.

A note on this clone: Within the sample, other DNA sequences also encode this same CDR3. The chain recombines TRBV29-1 with TRBJ1-2; the D is unclear. The V gene lost 4 bases and the J gene lost 5 bases, with 11 bases spanning the gap. Germline V gene sequence: CDR1 SQVTM, CDR2 ANQGSEA. The CDR3 consists of 12 residues. CDR3 bases: TGCAGCGTTGCGGAAGTTGAGTATGGCTACACCTTC. Its protein is CSVAEVEYGYTF.

The chain has TRBV4-1 and TRBJ1-1; tentative D call: TRBD1 (5 bases). The CDR3 runs to 13 residues. The germline V and J ends were trimmed by 5 bases and 5 bases, with 12 bases remaining between them. Germline V gives CDR1 MGHRA, CDR2 YSYEKL. The CDR3 sequence: CASSEGWGTEAFF. CDR3 nucleotide sequence: TGCGCCAGCAGCGAGGGCTGGGGGACTGAAGCTTTCTTT.

The CDR3 sequence: CASSSFNQPQHF. In DNA, the CDR3 is TGCGCCAGCAGCTCTTTCAATCAGCCCCAGCATTTT. J is TRBJ1-5 and V is TRBV10-2; no firm D call. Germline loops: CDR1 WSHSY, CDR2 SAAADI. The CDR3 consists of 12 residues. Between the trimmed V and J ends, which lost 6 bases and 3 bases, there was a span of 6 bases.

This clone occurred once. This chain links TRBV20-1 with TRBJ1-2; D not resolved. The CDR3 sequence is 11 residues long. CDR1 and CDR2 (germline): DFQATT, SNEGSKA (reference sequence). Trimming shortened V by 6 bases and J by 13 bases, and 18 bases separated the two germline ends. This CDR3 is CSAPRRSEGTF. The CDR3 nucleotides are TGCAGTGCCCCTAGGCGCTCCGAGGGCACCTTC.

V gene TRBV19 combines with J gene TRBJ1-2; 7 nucleotides line up with TRBD1. There are 14 residues in the CDR3. Germline CDR1 is LNHDA and CDR2 is SQIVND (reference sequence). V lost 6 bases to trimming and J lost 5 bases; unmatched junction nucleotides: 9. This chain's CDR3 is CASSEWGQIYGYTF. The CDR3 coding sequence is TGTGCCAGTAGCGAATGGGGACAGATATATGGCTACACCTTC.

The chain couples TRBV28 to TRBJ1-3, with D perhaps TRBD1 (5 bases). Germline CDR1 and CDR2: MDHEN and SYDVKM. The ends were cut back, 5 bases at V and 5 bases at J, with 16 bases in the middle. The CDR3 spans 15 residues. CDR3 sequence: CASSPAEQARNTIYF. The DNA for the CDR3 is TGTGCCAGCAGTCCGGCGGAACAGGCGCGAAACACCATATATTTT.

The chain couples TRBV7-9 to TRBJ2-1; weak D call: TRBD1 (6 bases). The germline V gene has CDR1 SEHNR and CDR2 FQNEAQ (reference sequence). The length of the CDR3 is 15 residues. V lost 2 bases, J lost 1 base, and 9 bases lay in between. The CDR3 sequence: CASSLWTVSYNEQFF. For the CDR3, the DNA is TGTGCCAGCAGCTTATGGACAGTTTCCTACAATGAGCAGTTCTTC. The full variable domain, completed using reference TRBV7-9 and TRBJ2-1, is DTGVSQNPRHKITKRGQNVTFRCDPISEHNRLYWYRQTLGQGPEFLTYFQNEAQLEKSRLLSDRFSAERPKGSFSTLEIQRTEQGDSAMYLCASSLWTVSYNEQFFGPGTRLTVL.

This CDR3 reads CASSVELRDTQYF. In nucleotides, the CDR3 is TGTGCCAGCAGCGTAGAGTTAAGAGATACGCAGTATTTT. The chain is built from TRBV9 and TRBJ2-3, with D hard to call. Germline V gene lookup returns CDR1 SGDLS and CDR2 YYNGEE. Trimming cost V 0 bases and J 5 bases, with 7 bases left between them. This CDR3 contains 13 residues.

The chain carries TRBV2 and TRBJ2-1; 15 bases agree with TRBD2. This CDR3 contains 15 residues. Germline CDR1 and CDR2: SNHLY and FYNNEI. V dropped 7 bases and J dropped 10; count of bases not matched to a gene: 8. DNA of the CDR3: TGTGCCAGCACTCACACCGGACTAGCGGGGGGGGAGCAGTTCTTC. Residues: CASTHTGLAGGEQFF.

The chain employs TRBV2 and TRBJ2-1; D gene unclear. There are 15 residues in the CDR3. Trimming shortened V by 3 bases and J by 5 bases, and 14 bases separated the two germline ends. Germline assignment: CDR1 SNHLY and CDR2 FYNNEI. CDR3 nucleotides: TGTGCCAGCAGTGAGTTTCCAGCCCCGAACAATGAGCAGTTCTTC. It specifies CASSEFPAPNNEQFF.